This TCR beta chain is drawn from a study of blood T cell repertoires in COVID-19 (TCRdb year 2020). A note on the overall study: Samples covering the acute and convalescent phases of COVID-19 were provided by collaborators in the United States, Italy and Spain. HLA class I and class II types, where available, came from metadata supplied by the sample provider rather than from assay-based typing. The dataset comprised deeply sampled blood TCRbeta repertoires from subjects exposed to, actively infected with, or recovered from COVID-19. Samples were obtained from the ongoing ImmuneRACE study (first 160 participants) and from 1,254 subjects provided by 6 global collaborators. The repertoires were released in a freely available public database intended as a resource for research on the immune response to SARS-CoV-2. The material from the prospective study consisted of cDNA or gDNA derived from T cells, B-cell-depleted T cells, or PBMCs. Sample metadata almost always included a de-identified subject ID, COVID-19 status, age in years and sex.

Notes on this clone: It has no known antigen specificity. Base qualities are not provided; no much larger clone lies one nucleotide away.

Whole blood was collected in K2EDTA tubes by collaborating institutions according to the institutions' own protocols. Collaborator samples were shipped for TCRbeta analysis as frozen whole blood, isolated PBMCs, or DNA extracted from either sample type. The immunoSEQ Assay, a bias-controlled multiplex PCR, was used to amplify TCRbeta CDR3 regions from genomic DNA. The authors processed their data as follows. Nucleated cell counts per sample were estimated from amplification of reference gene primers within the assay. To quantify the absolute abundance of each unique TCRbeta CDR3 rearrangement, sequence reads were collapsed and filtered. Productive Simpson clonality was computed per sample as the square root of Simpson's diversity index over productive rearrangements. In its TCRdb copy, this immuneACCESS table keeps in-frame sequences only and misses some clones. Where compared with another copy, unresolved V genes explain less than half of these, and the others have no known cause. That table gives V, J and clone size, and the DNA gave D and trimming. Here the sample has 150,000 to 200,000 clones; over 80% occur a single time. The ten largest clonotypes hold around 8.4% of the sample.

Summary of the overall study and its limitations: The quantity of clinical and demographic metadata differed by source and by participant and was supplied without curation.

From the germline V gene, CDR1 is MDHEN and CDR2 is SYDVKM. V sheds 7 bases and J sheds 4 bases, leaving 22 bases between their ends. The CDR3, from cysteine to phenylalanine, totals 16 residues. Only CDR3 DNA is held: 48 bases, read in frame from base 1. The chain is assembled from TRBV28 and TRBJ2-5, with TRBD2 as a weak D call on 5 bases. What was sequenced was peripheral blood. The sequence derives from a woman older than 75 with active or convalescent COVID-19. The CDR3 has the sequence CASKPSPQKRVETQYF. The DNA reads TGTGCCAGCAAACCCAGCCCCCAGAAGAGGGTAGAGACCCAGTACTTC.